This entry concerns a single T cell receptor (beta chain). The target antigen is unknown. The sample comes from a study of Ad26.COV2.S vaccination and SARS-CoV-2 variants. Study background: Enrollment placed the donor in the COV1001 Ad26.COV2.S trial arm.

Findings of the study overall: Estimates derived from TCR breadth and depth analyses may have underestimated total T cell responses.

The germline gives CDR1 KGHSH, CDR2 LQKENI. The V end was cut by 6 bases, the J end by 4 bases, with 12 bases between. This CDR3 comprises 13 residues. The treatment was: roughly 18 received Ad26.COV2.S at low or high dose, single or two shots; five or six received placebo; per-sample allocation not given. Specimens were obtained on day 63 following the first vaccine or placebo injection. Within Boston, the person who donated was an adult of 18-55 years. The table came from immunoSEQ multiplex PCR; TCRdb's copy has only in-frame clones and leaves some out. The sample carries 380,000 or so clones, roughly 80% recorded once.

This TCR derives from a person between 18 and 59 years old who received the Ad26.COV2.S COVID-19 vaccine or a placebo. J is TRBJ2-5 and V is TRBV18; D unresolved. Sequences were derived from peripheral blood, sampled in a trial of Ad26.COV2.S vaccine versus placebo. This chain's CDR3 is CASSPGVRETQYF. The CDR3 DNA sequence: TGTGCCAGCTCCCCAGGTGTAAGAGAGACCCAGTACTTC.